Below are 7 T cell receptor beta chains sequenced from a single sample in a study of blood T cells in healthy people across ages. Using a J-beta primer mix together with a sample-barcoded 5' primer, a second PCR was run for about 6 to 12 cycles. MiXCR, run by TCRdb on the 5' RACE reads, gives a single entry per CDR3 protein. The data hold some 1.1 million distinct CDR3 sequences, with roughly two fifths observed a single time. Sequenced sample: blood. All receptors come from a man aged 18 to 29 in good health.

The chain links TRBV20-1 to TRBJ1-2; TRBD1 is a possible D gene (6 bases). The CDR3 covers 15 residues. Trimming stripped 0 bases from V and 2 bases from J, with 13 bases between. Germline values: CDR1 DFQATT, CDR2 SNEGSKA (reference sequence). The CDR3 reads CSARDLQGGNYGYTF. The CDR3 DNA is TGCAGTGCTAGAGATCTCCAAGGGGGGAACTATGGCTACACCTTC.

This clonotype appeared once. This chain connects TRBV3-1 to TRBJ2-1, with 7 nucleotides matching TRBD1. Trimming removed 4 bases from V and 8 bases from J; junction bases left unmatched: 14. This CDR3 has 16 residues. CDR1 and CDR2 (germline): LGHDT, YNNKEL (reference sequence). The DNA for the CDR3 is TGTGCCAGCAGCCGCCTCTTCCCAAGGGGGCAGGATGAGCAGTTCTTC. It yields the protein CASSRLFPRGQDEQFF.

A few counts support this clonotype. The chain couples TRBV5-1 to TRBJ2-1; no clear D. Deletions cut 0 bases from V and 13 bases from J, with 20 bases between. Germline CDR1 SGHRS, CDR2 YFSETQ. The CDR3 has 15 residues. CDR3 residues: CASSLGSTTQETQFF. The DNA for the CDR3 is TGCGCCAGCAGCTTGGGCAGCACTACCCAAGAGACCCAGTTCTTC.

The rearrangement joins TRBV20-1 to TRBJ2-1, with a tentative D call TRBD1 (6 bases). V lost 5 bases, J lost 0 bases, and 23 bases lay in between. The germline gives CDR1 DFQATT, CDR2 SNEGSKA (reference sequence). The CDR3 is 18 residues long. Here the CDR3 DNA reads TGCAGTGCTGAGACAGGAGATAGCAAATTCAGCTCCTACAATGAGCAGTTCTTC. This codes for CSAETGDSKFSSYNEQFF.

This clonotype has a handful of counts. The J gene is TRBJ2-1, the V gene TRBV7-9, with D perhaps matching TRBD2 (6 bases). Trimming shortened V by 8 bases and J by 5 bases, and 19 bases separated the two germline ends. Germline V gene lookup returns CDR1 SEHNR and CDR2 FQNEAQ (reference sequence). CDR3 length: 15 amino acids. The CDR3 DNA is TGTGCCAGCCCCGATGGGGGGTACACGGACAATGAGCAGTTCTTC. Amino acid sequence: CASPDGGYTDNEQFF.

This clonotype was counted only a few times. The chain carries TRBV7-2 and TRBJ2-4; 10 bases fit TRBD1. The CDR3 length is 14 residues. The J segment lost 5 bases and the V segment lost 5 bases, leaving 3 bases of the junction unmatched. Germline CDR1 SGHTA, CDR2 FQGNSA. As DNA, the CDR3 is TGTGCCAGCAGCCGGACAGGGGGGGAAAACATTCAGTACTTC. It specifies CASSRTGGENIQYF. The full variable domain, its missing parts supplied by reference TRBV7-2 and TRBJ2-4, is GAGVSQSPSNKVTEKGKDVELRCDPISGHTALYWYRQSLGQGLEFLIYFQGNSAPDKSGLPSDRFSAERTGGSVSTLTIQRTQQEDSAVYLCASSRTGGENIQYFGAGTRLSVL.

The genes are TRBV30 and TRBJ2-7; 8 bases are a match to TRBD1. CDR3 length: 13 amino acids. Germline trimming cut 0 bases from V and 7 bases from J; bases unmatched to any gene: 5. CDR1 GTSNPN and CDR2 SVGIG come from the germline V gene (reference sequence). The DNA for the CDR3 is TGTGCCTGGAGTGTTGACAGGGGCAATGAGCAGTACTTC. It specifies CAWSVDRGNEQYF.